What follows is one TCR beta chain and its context. Antigen: not known. This entry belongs to a study of OX40 agonist ivuxolimab in advanced cancers. Study as a whole: Dose-escalation patients had hepatocellular carcinoma, melanoma, renal cell or head and neck cancer. Patients achieving partial responses numbered three: one hepatocellular carcinoma case and two cutaneous melanoma cases. Broader study findings: The CD4+ and CD8+ T cells in the blood had expanded clonally by week 6 at 0.1 to 3.0 mg/kg. Low normalized T-cell clonal expansion was additionally recorded for some nonresponders.

The method was immunoSEQ multiplex PCR; TCRdb's version includes in-frame clones alone and lacks a portion of them. The sample lists 55,000 to 80,000 clones; around 80% were seen once. The source of this sequence is an adult with an advanced solid tumor such as melanoma, head and neck, liver or kidney cancer. The material sequenced was CD4+ or CD8+ T cells sorted from blood, taken in a trial of the OX40 agonist ivuxolimab.

In DNA form, the CDR3 reads TGCGCCAGCAGCTTGTCGGCGGGAGGGTACAATGAGCAGTTCTTC. It encodes CASSLSAGGYNEQFF. The chain combines TRBV5-1 with TRBJ2-1; 9 nucleotides agree with TRBD2. CDR1 SGHRS and CDR2 YFSETQ come from the germline V gene. V shed 1 base and J 4 bases; nucleotides not matched to a gene: 3. This CDR3 region has 15 residues.